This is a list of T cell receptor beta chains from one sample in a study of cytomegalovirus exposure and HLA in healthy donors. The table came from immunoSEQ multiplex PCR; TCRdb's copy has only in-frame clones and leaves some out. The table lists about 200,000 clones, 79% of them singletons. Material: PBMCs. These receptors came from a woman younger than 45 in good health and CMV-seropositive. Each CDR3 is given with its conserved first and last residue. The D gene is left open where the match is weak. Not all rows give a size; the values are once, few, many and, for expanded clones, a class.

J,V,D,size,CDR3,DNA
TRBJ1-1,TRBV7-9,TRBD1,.,CASSPDRGKTEAFF,TGTGCCAGCAGCCCCGACAGGGGAAAGACTGAAGCTTTCTTT
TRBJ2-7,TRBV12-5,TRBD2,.,CASGLERSGRSSYEQYF,TGTGCTAGTGGTTTGGAAAGGAGCGGGAGATCCTCCTACGAGCAGTACTTC
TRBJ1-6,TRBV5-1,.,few,CASSLGGGKSSYNSPLHF,TGCGCCAGCAGCTTGGGTGGGGGCAAGAGCTCCTATAATTCACCCCTCCACTTT
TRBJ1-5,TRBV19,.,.,CASSMGGYSNQPQHF,TGTGCCAGTAGTATGGGGGGATATAGCAATCAGCCCCAGCATTTT
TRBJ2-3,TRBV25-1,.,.,CASSDPMDTQYF,TGTGCCAGCAGTGACCCCATGGATACGCAGTATTTT
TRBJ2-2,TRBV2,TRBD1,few,CASRGQMNTGELFF,TGTGCCAGCCGGGGACAGATGAACACCGGGGAGCTGTTTTTT
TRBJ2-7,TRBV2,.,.,CASSTSRNTYEQYF,.
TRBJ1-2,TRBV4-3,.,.,CASSQDNGDYGYTF,TGCGCCAGCAGCCAAGACAACGGAGACTATGGCTACACCTTC
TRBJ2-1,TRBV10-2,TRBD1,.,CASRGGQGATEQFF,TGCGCCAGCAGGGGGGGACAGGGGGCGACTGAGCAGTTCTTC
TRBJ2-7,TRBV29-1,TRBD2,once,CSVDASGASYEQYF,TGCAGCGTGGACGCTAGCGGGGCCTCCTACGAGCAGTACTTC